Below are 13 T cell receptor beta chains sequenced from a single sample in a study of shared clonotypes between healthy human individuals. TCRdb's table, derived via immunoSEQ multiplex PCR, lists solely in-frame clones and lacks some. The sample lists 450,000 to 500,000 clones, 65% to 85% occurring once. The specimen sequenced was PBMCs. Receptors were obtained from a woman in her 40s in good health. Some clones in this sample may be carry-over from other donors' samples.

Concerning this clone: Other DNA sequences within the sample encode an identical CDR3. This chain joins TRBV7-2 and TRBJ1-2; D not certain. Trimming removed 1 base from V and 3 bases from J, with 9 bases in between. Germline CDR1 is SGHTA and CDR2 is FQGNSA. The CDR3 has 14 amino acids. CDR3 residues: CASSLGGADYGYTF. The CDR3 nucleotides are TGTGCCAGCAGCTTAGGTGGCGCCGACTATGGCTACACCTTC.

The chain links TRBV5-1 to TRBJ1-1; weak D call: TRBD1 (6 bases). CDR1 is SGHRS and CDR2 is YFSETQ in the germline V gene. V was pared by 2 bases and J by 3 bases, with 8 bases between. The CDR3 sequence is 13 residues long. The CDR3 region has the DNA TGCGCCAGCAGCTTTTCAGGGGACACTGAAGCTTTCTTT. The encoded protein is CASSFSGDTEAFF.

This clone was picked up one time. This chain joins TRBV6-9 and TRBJ1-4; D is ambiguous. The CDR3 is made up of 13 amino acids. V was cut by 3 bases and J by 5 bases, with 7 bases left in between. The germline gives CDR1 MNHGY, CDR2 SVAAGI. The CDR3 reads CASSYSRNEKLFF. DNA of the CDR3: TGTGCCAGCAGTTACAGCAGAAATGAAAAACTGTTTTTT.

V usage is TRBV19 and J usage is TRBJ2-3; 11 nucleotides align to TRBD2. Trimming removed 6 bases from V and 4 bases from J; junction bases left unmatched: 12. Germline CDR1 LNHDA, CDR2 SQIVND (reference sequence). CDR3 size: 17 residues. DNA of the CDR3: TGTGCCAGTAGCCGGCTCCTAGCGGGAGGAGGGGCAGATACGCAGTATTTT. Its protein product is CASSRLLAGGGADTQYF.

About this clone: One end of the junction varies from germline; a read error may be responsible. The rearrangement links TRBV27 to TRBJ2-7; D may be TRBD2 (5 bases). The length of the CDR3 is 10 residues. In germline, CDR1 is MNHEY, CDR2 SMNVEV (reference sequence). For the CDR3, the DNA is TGTGCCAGCAGTTTAGGAGGTTCAAACTTC. Translation gives CASSLGGSNF.

For this clone: A read error likely explains this, since a far larger clone differs by one base. The chain uses TRBV29-1 and TRBJ1-2; a possible D gene is TRBD1 (6 bases). The CDR3 covers 12 residues. Germline V lookup: CDR1 SQVTM, CDR2 ANQGSEA. CDR3 sequence reads: CIVTGTTYGYTF. CDR3 DNA sequence: TGCATCGTGACCGGGACAACTTATGGCTACACCTTC.

The chain combines TRBV9 with TRBJ2-3, with unresolved D. V was pared by 7 bases and J by 4 bases, with 13 bases between. The CDR3 is 13 amino acids. The germline V gene has CDR1 SGDLS and CDR2 YYNGEE. The CDR3 loop is CASSQTPADTQYF. The CDR3 DNA follows: TGTGCCAGCTCCCAAACGCCGGCAGATACGCAGTATTTT.

The chain combines TRBV6-1 with TRBJ1-3; D not resolved. Germline CDR1 MNHNS, CDR2 SASEGT. The CDR3 is 13 amino acids. The V and J ends lost 7 bases and 0 bases respectively, with 7 bases between them. The DNA of the CDR3 is TGTGCCAGCACCCCTTCCTCTGGAAACACCATATATTTT. As protein: CASTPSSGNTIYF.

Concerning this clone: A far larger clone is a single base away, which makes a read error likely. V usage is TRBV28 and J usage is TRBJ2-1; D is uncertain. This CDR3 comprises 14 residues. V dropped 6 bases and J dropped 3 bases, with 12 bases sitting between them. The germline V gene encodes CDR1 MDHEN and CDR2 SYDVKM. The CDR3 here is CASRSRSYYNEQFF. CDR3 sequence (DNA): TGTGCCAGCAGGTCGAGGAGCTACTACAATGAGCAGTTCTTC.

As for this clone: This could be a read error, since a much larger clone is one nucleotide away. The gene calls are TRBV6-8 and TRBJ1-6, with D maybe TRBD1 (5 bases). The germline V gene has CDR1 MNHGY and CDR2 SAAAGT. The V end was cut by 2 bases, the J end by 10 bases, with 21 bases between. The CDR3 sequence is 17 residues long. The CDR3 sequence: CASSYGWVREFDSPLHF. The CDR3 bases are TGTGCCAGCAGTTACGGATGGGTCAGGGAATTTGACTCACCCCTCCACTTT.

This clone was recorded once. With a far larger clone one base away, a read error is the likely cause. Additional DNA sequences in this sample encode the identical CDR3. The chain combines TRBV28 with TRBJ1-5; D is uncertain. The CDR3 loop spans 15 amino acids. Germline CDR1 MDHEN, CDR2 SYDVKM. The V and J ends lost 3 bases and 3 bases respectively, with 12 bases between them. CDR3 sequence (DNA): TGTGCCAGCAGTTTTCGAGGTGTTATCAATCAGCCCCAGCATTTT. Translation: CASSFRGVINQPQHF.

V gene TRBV4-3 combines with J gene TRBJ1-3, with 7 bases matching TRBD1. The V gene's germline CDR1 is LGHNA and CDR2 YSLEER. V lost 3 bases, J lost 3 bases, and 8 bases stayed unmatched. This CDR3 is built from 16 residues. The CDR3 sequence is CASSHPPGQIGNTIYF. CDR3 in DNA: TGCGCCAGCAGCCATCCACCGGGACAGATTGGAAACACCATATATTTT.

The CDR3 loop is CASTVPRGVGTGELFF. CDR3 DNA sequence: TGTGCCAGCACAGTCCCTAGGGGGGTTGGCACCGGGGAGCTGTTTTTT. This sequence joins TRBV28 and TRBJ2-2; the D gene could be TRBD1 or TRBD2 (6 bases each). The CDR3 is 16 amino acids. Trimming took 7 bases from V and 4 from J, leaving 19 bases between them. Germline V gives CDR1 MDHEN, CDR2 SYDVKM.